This record looks at one T cell receptor beta chain sequence and its context. What it binds is unknown. This record belongs to a study of radiotherapy plus CTLA-4 blockade in lung cancer. Study at large: Objective responses were documented in around 20% of patients, with disease control in around 31%. Regarding the study as a whole: Blood saw expansion of tumor-derived TCR clones after radiotherapy plus ipilimumab.

The length of the CDR3 is 11 residues. V lost 0 bases and J lost 5, with 5 bases in between. Per germline, CDR1 DFQATT and CDR2 SNEGSKA (reference sequence). The table came from immunoSEQ multiplex PCR; TCRdb's copy has only in-frame clones and leaves some out. The sample includes about 49,000 clones, around 84% seen only once; the top ten take roughly 25%. The material was peripheral blood, obtained from a patient treated with radiotherapy plus ipilimumab. The sequence derives from a human donor with non-small cell lung cancer whose response to radiotherapy plus ipilimumab could not be evaluated. The rearrangement joins TRBV20-1 to TRBJ2-7; D gene uncertain. The CDR3 protein is CSARDIDEQYF. CDR3 coding DNA: TGCAGTGCTAGAGATATCGACGAGCAGTACTTC.